The 8 T cell receptor beta chains presented below share a single source sample, sequenced in a study of shared clonotypes between healthy human individuals. Sequencing was performed with immunoSEQ multiplex PCR; in TCRdb, only in-frame clones are kept and a portion is missing. The sample shows around 1,900,000 clones, 90% to 95% of them seen only once. Naive CD8 cells, CD45RO-negative and positively selected for CCR7, excluded terminally differentiated effector memory CD45RA+ cells. Input material: naive CD8+ T cells from PBMCs. Receptors were obtained from a man aged 18 to 29 in good health. Some clones in this sample may be carry-over from other donors' samples.

This rearrangement joins TRBV9 to TRBJ2-1; 7 nucleotides align to TRBD2. Germline V gene data show CDR1 as SGDLS and CDR2 as YYNGEE. The CDR3 consists of 14 residues. Losses at the gene ends were 4 bases for V and 4 bases for J; bases not matched to a gene: 5. The CDR3 spells CASSPGLNYNEQFF. CDR3 nucleotide sequence: TGTGCCAGCAGCCCGGGACTAAATTACAATGAGCAGTTCTTC.

CDR3 sequence reads: CASSARDPRKGYTF. The CDR3 nucleotides read TGTGCCAGCAGTGCCCGGGACCCCCGGAAGGGCTACACCTTC. The rearrangement joins TRBV28 to TRBJ1-2, with D possibly being TRBD1 (5 bases). V lost 5 bases, J lost 8 bases, and 18 bases lay in between. Germline values: CDR1 MDHEN, CDR2 SYDVKM. CDR3 size: 14 residues.

The chain uses TRBV28 and TRBJ2-7, with D possibly being TRBD1 (5 bases). The CDR3 is made up of 14 amino acids. V lost 5 bases and J 2 bases, leaving 13 bases between the germline ends. CDR1 and CDR2 (germline): MDHEN, SYDVKM. The CDR3 spells CASSPIAGTYEQYF. The CDR3 DNA sequence: TGTGCCAGCAGTCCGATAGCAGGGACCTACGAGCAGTACTTC.

V is TRBV30 and J is TRBJ2-3; weak D call: TRBD2 (6 bases). The length of the CDR3 is 14 residues. Per germline, CDR1 GTSNPN and CDR2 SVGIG (reference sequence). Trimming shortened V by 2 bases and J by 4 bases, and 13 bases separated the two germline ends. CDR3 nucleotide sequence: TGTGCCTGGAGTAACGCGGAGCGGGCAGATACGCAGTATTTT. Amino acid sequence: CAWSNAERADTQYF.

This clone has only a few counts. The same CDR3 also results from other DNA sequences found in this sample. This chain connects TRBV5-1 to TRBJ1-1; D is perhaps TRBD1 (6 bases). V was cut by 2 bases and J by 2 bases, with 10 bases left in between. Germline loops: CDR1 SGHRS, CDR2 YFSETQ. The CDR3 has 14 amino acids. This CDR3 reads CASSFRTENTEAFF. CDR3 nucleotide sequence: TGCGCCAGCAGCTTCCGGACAGAAAACACTGAAGCTTTCTTT.

This chain uses TRBV6-5 with TRBJ2-7, with 9 nucleotides matching TRBD1. The germline gives CDR1 MNHEY, CDR2 SVGAGI. This CDR3 region has 13 residues. The trim removed 4 bases at V and 6 bases at J, leaving 4 bases unmatched. CDR3 bases: TGTGCCAGCAGTTCGGGACAGGGCTCCGAGCAGTACTTC. This gives the protein CASSSGQGSEQYF.

The V and J genes are TRBV4-1 and TRBJ1-3; the D is unclear. CDR3 length: 14 residues. Trimming left V 4 bases short and J 2 bases short, with 9 bases between. Per the germline V gene, CDR1 is MGHRA and CDR2 is YSYEKL. The CDR3 DNA sequence: TGCGCCAGCAGCCCAGCGGGTACTGGAAACACCATATATTTT. It encodes CASSPAGTGNTIYF.

The V and J genes are TRBV13 and TRBJ1-3; a possible D gene is TRBD1 (5 bases). Trimming took off 5 bases at V and 0 bases at J, with 11 bases between the two ends. The germline V gene has CDR1 PRHDT and CDR2 FYEKMQ (reference sequence). The CDR3 totals 15 residues. This CDR3 reads CASSPPGSSGNTIYF. For the CDR3, the DNA is TGTGCCAGCAGCCCCCCAGGGAGCTCTGGAAACACCATATATTTT. Complete variable domain (other parts from reference TRBV13 and TRBJ1-3): AAGVIQSPRHLIKEKRETATLKCYPIPRHDTVYWYQQGPGQDPQFLISFYEKMQSDKGSIPDRFSAQQFSDYHSELNMSSLELGDSALYFCASSPPGSSGNTIYFGEGSWLTVV.